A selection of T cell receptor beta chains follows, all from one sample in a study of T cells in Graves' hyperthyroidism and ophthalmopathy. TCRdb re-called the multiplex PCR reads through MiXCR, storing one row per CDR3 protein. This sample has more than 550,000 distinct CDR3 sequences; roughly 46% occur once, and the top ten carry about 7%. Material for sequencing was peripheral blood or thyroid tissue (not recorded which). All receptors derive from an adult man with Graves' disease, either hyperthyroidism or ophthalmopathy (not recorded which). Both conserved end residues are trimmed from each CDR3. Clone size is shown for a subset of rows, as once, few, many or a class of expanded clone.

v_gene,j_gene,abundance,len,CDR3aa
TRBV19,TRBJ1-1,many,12,ASSIGGSNTEAF
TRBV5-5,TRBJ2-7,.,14,ASSLRRGQRSYEQY
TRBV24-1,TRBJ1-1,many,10,ATRGMNTEAF
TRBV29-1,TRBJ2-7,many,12,SGRGTGRSYEQY
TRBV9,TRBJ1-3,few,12,ASSVSGGGNTIY
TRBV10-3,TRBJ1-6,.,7,AIRAALH
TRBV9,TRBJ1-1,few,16,ASSFHRRQGPPNTEAF
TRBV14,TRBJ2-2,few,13,ASSQTGGADGELF
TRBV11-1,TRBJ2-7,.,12,ASSLASSYNEQY
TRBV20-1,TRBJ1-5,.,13,SAKKTPNSNQPQH
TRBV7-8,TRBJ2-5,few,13,ASSQAPGQQETQY
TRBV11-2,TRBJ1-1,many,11,ATRHLRNTEAF
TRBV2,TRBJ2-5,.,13,ASSATSGGQETQY
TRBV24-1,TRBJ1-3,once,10,ATSDIRNTIY
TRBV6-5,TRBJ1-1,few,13,ASRPSQGWNTEAF
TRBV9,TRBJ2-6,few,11,ASSQDRANVLT
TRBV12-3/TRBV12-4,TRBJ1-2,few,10,ASRGTGEGYT
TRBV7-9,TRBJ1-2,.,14,ASSPHPGQGAFGYT
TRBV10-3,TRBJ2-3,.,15,ATGGGLAGGSTDTQY
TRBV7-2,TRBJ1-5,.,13,ASSTRQGAQQPQH
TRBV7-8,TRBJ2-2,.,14,ASSFGRGANTGELF
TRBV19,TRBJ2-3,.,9,ASSGGDTQY
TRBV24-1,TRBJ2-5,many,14,ATSDLQAGGMETQY
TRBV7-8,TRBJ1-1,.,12,ASSFNGGTTEAF
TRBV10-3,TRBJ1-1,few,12,ASRTRDTGGQAF
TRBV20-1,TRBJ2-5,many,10,SANGGGETQY
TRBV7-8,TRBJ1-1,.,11,ASSLVARDEAF
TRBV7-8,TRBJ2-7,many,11,ASSLRTGGEQY
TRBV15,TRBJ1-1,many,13,ATSREGRRVTEAF
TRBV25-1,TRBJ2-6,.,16,ASVGGQAASSGANVLT
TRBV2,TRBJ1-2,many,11,ATGQQSNYGYT
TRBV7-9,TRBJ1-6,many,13,ASSLAGTYNSPLH
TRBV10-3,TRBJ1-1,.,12,AISAKDRVAEAF
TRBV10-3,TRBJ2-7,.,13,ATRGRTGSSYEQY
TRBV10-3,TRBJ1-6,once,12,AISAARDNQPLH
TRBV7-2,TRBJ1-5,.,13,ASSKETEPNQPQH
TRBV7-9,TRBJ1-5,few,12,ASSFGGAEQPQH
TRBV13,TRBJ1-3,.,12,TSSFGGTGNTIY